This TCR beta chain comes out of a study of human T cells and chemical hapten exposure. Looked up from germline, CDR1 is DFQATT and CDR2 is SNEGSKA (reference sequence). Germline trimming cut 6 bases from V and 6 bases from J; bases unmatched to any gene: 8. CDR3 length: 14 residues. TCRdb recomputed calls from the RACE reads with MiXCR, one row per CDR3 protein. Of 180,000 or so distinct CDR3 sequences in the sample, around 20% were seen once. The time point was: patch test 1, 2 weeks after DPC sensitization. Treatment denoted: therapeutic diphenylcyclopropenone sensitization with weekly scalp DPC. To note about this clonotype: Antigen specificity is unknown.

Findings and caveats of the study: Having alopecia, donors may respond immunologically unlike healthy people.

The clonotype originates from a woman aged 45-65 years with alopecia areata. Some clones in this sample may be carry-over from other donors' samples. Material: whole blood, obtained in connection with sensitization to the hapten diphenylcyclopropenone (DPC). The chain is built from TRBV20-1 and TRBJ1-4; TRBD1 matches 9 bases. Written as DNA, the CDR3 is TGCAGTGCCAGGCCGGGACAGGGAGATGAAAAACTGTTTTTT. Amino acid sequence: CSARPGQGDEKLFF.